Described below is a single T cell receptor beta chain sequence and its context. Duration under 3 months, a NOSPECS grade of at least 4, and a Clinical Activity Score of at least 3 characterized the ophthalmopathy patients. The trim removed 6 bases at V and 2 bases at J, leaving 10 bases unmatched. Germline V gives CDR1 DFQATT, CDR2 SNEGSKA (reference sequence). The CDR3 contains 15 residues. The source material, RNA transcripts, was used to amplify TCR beta CDR3 regions. HTBI primers were used for first-round RT-PCR of the TCR CDR3. One entry per CDR3 protein, called by TCRdb with MiXCR from the multiplex PCR reads. The table has hundreds of thousands of distinct CDR3 sequences, 15% to 20% seen once. The entry originates in a study of T cells in Graves' hyperthyroidism and ophthalmopathy. Study as a whole: Peripheral blood was obtained at initial diagnosis, preceding any treatment.

The TCR originated in a man in his forties or fifties with Graves' ophthalmopathy. The sample consisted of blood. The genes are TRBV20-1 and TRBJ2-1; 7 positions match TRBD2. Here the CDR3 DNA reads TGCAGTGCAACCTCGGGGGGAGGGACCTACAATGAGCAGTTCTTC. It codes for CSATSGGGTYNEQFF.